The 19 T cell receptor beta chains reported below all come from one sample, sequenced in a study of beta chain features in type 1 diabetes. As every portion of the isolated RNA was reverse transcribed, the sequencing read expressed TCRB transcripts. Data came from immunoSEQ multiplex PCR; TCRdb stores just in-frame clones and leaves some out. This sample has approximately 330,000 clones, with about 11% found just once. Sequenced: naive CD4+ T cells from blood. The source of these receptors is a woman in her thirties in good health.

This clone was recorded a few times. V and J are TRBV7-9 and TRBJ2-1; perhaps TRBD1 as D (6 bases). This CDR3 contains 16 residues. V was shortened by 1 base and J by 3 bases, with 13 bases between the two germline ends. The germline V gene encodes CDR1 SEHNR and CDR2 FQNEAQ (reference sequence). CDR3 residues: CASSLGDRPIYNEQFF. For the CDR3, the DNA is TGTGCCAGCAGCTTAGGCGACAGGCCGATCTACAATGAGCAGTTCTTC.

This clone came up a few times. Other DNA sequences in the sample encode the same CDR3. This rearrangement joins TRBV5-4 to TRBJ2-7; 7 bases fit TRBD2. The CDR3 is 13 amino acids. Germline CDR1 reads SGHNT; CDR2 reads YYREEE (reference sequence). After removal of 2 bases from V and 3 bases from J, the junction contained 2 bases not matched to a gene. The CDR3 loop is CASSLAGSYEQYF. The CDR3 DNA follows: TGTGCCAGCAGCTTAGCGGGAAGCTACGAGCAGTACTTC.

This clone was observed many times. This rearrangement joins TRBV29-1 to TRBJ2-6; D possibly corresponds to TRBD1 (6 bases). This CDR3 contains 14 residues. Trimming removed 6 bases from V and 0 bases from J, with 9 bases in between. Germline V gene sequence: CDR1 SQVTM, CDR2 ANQGSEA. The CDR3 bases are TGCAGCGTAAGGGACAACTCTGGGGCCAACGTCCTGACTTTC. This gives the protein CSVRDNSGANVLTF.

This clone has a handful of counts. The J gene is TRBJ2-5, the V gene TRBV7-2; D may be TRBD2 (6 bases). TRBJ2-7 explains the end of the DNA better; the J call may be wrong. CDR1 and CDR2 (germline): SGHTA, FQGNSA. There are 14 residues in the CDR3. In DNA form, the CDR3 reads TGTGCCAGCAGCTTAGCGTTCGGGGGATACGAGCAGTACTTC. It specifies CASSLAFGGYEQYF.

The J gene is TRBJ2-2, the V gene TRBV14; 8 bases are a match to TRBD2. Germline V CDR1 and CDR2: SGHDN, FVKESK. The CDR3 runs 17 residues. V lost 2 bases and J lost 5; bases outside the gene matches: 10. The DNA of the CDR3 is TGTGCCAGCAGCCAACCGAGCGGGAGCGGGAGAACCGGGGAGCTGTTTTTT. Translated, it gives CASSQPSGSGRTGELFF.

The chain recombines TRBV7-9 with TRBJ1-2; 11 bases align to TRBD1. This CDR3 has 16 residues. V trimming: 1 base; J trimming: 6 bases; junction bases outside the gene matches: 7. Per germline, CDR1 SEHNR and CDR2 FQNEAQ (reference sequence). The chain's CDR3 is CASSLGISGQGDGYTF. The CDR3 DNA is TGTGCCAGCAGCTTAGGTATCTCGGGACAGGGGGATGGCTACACCTTC.

The V and J genes are TRBV5-1 and TRBJ2-1; 14 nucleotides agree with TRBD2. The CDR3 sequence is 15 residues long. The J segment lost 8 bases and the V segment lost 5 bases, leaving 6 bases of the junction unmatched. Germline CDR1 is SGHRS and CDR2 is YFSETQ. The chain's CDR3 is CASSQGTSGSYEQFF. In DNA, the CDR3 is TGCGCCAGCAGTCAAGGGACTAGCGGGAGTTATGAGCAGTTCTTC.

The V and J genes are TRBV7-8 and TRBJ2-7; 7 nucleotides align to TRBD2. After removal of 4 bases from V and 2 bases from J, the junction contained 5 bases not matched to a gene. Germline values: CDR1 SGHVS, CDR2 FQNEAQ. The length of the CDR3 is 14 residues. Written as DNA, the CDR3 is TGTGCCAGCAGCTCCCCGGGAGGTACCTACGAGCAGTACTTC. As protein: CASSSPGGTYEQYF.

This clone was seen a handful of times. The chain uses TRBV7-2 and TRBJ2-1; D is unclear. Germline CDR1 is SGHTA and CDR2 is FQGNSA. The CDR3 covers 15 residues. The ends were cut back, 1 base at V and 0 bases at J, with 7 bases in the middle. CDR3 nucleotide sequence: TGTGCCAGCAGCTTAGTCTTCAGCTCCTACAATGAGCAGTTCTTC. It yields the protein CASSLVFSSYNEQFF.

This clone was seen a handful of times. The gene calls are TRBV4-3 and TRBJ2-7, with TRBD1 matching 10 bases. Germline CDR1 LGHNA, CDR2 YSLEER. Germline trimming cut 0 bases from V and 7 bases from J; bases unmatched to any gene: 6. CDR3 length: 15 residues. In DNA form, the CDR3 reads TGCGCCAGCAGCCAAGACGAGGGACAGGGGAGGGAGCAGTACTTC. Amino acids: CASSQDEGQGREQYF.

This clone has just a few counts. The rearrangement uses TRBV10-3 and TRBJ2-7; 10 bases are a match to TRBD2. The CDR3 length is 14 residues. The V gene end was trimmed by 11 bases and the J gene end by 5 bases; junction bases not matched to a gene: 12. The V gene's germline CDR1 is ENHRY and CDR2 SYGVKD. CDR3 DNA sequence: TGTGCCTCGGGCCCTAGCGGGAGTCTGAACGAGCAGTACTTC. Protein product: CASGPSGSLNEQYF.

This chain joins TRBV5-5 and TRBJ2-2; 8 bases agree with TRBD2. CDR3 size: 16 residues. The germline V gene encodes CDR1 SGHKS and CDR2 YYEKEE (reference sequence). V dropped 1 base and J dropped 2; count of bases not matched to a gene: 4. CDR3 residues: CASSLLSGVNTGELFF. CDR3 sequence (DNA): TGTGCCAGCAGCTTGCTTAGCGGGGTTAACACCGGGGAGCTGTTTTTT.

A few counts support this clone. The rearrangement joins TRBV9 to TRBJ2-2; tentative D call: TRBD2 (6 bases). The CDR3 covers 15 residues. Germline V gives CDR1 SGDLS, CDR2 YYNGEE. With 2 bases removed from V and 3 bases from J, the gap between germline ends came to 11 bases. CDR3 in amino acids: CASSVAGTYTGELFF. The CDR3 DNA follows: TGTGCCAGCAGCGTCGCAGGGACTTACACCGGGGAGCTGTTTTTT.

This clone appeared a few times. V and J are TRBV11-2 and TRBJ2-7; TRBD2 might be the D (7 bases). Trimming removed 4 bases at V and 6 bases at J, with 10 bases between. The V gene's germline CDR1 is SGHAT and CDR2 FQNNGV. The CDR3 sequence is 12 residues long. The CDR3 region has the DNA TGTGCCAGCAGCTGGGGGGGCCGCGAGCAGTACTTC. This translates into CASSWGGREQYF.

The chain couples TRBV2 to TRBJ1-5; 8 bases fit TRBD1. After removal of 3 bases from V and 6 bases from J, the junction contained 4 bases not matched to a gene. The CDR3 has 14 residues. Germline values: CDR1 SNHLY, CDR2 FYNNEI. CDR3 sequence reads: CASSDDRGAQPQHF. CDR3 bases: TGTGCCAGCAGTGACGACAGGGGAGCTCAGCCCCAGCATTTT.

As regards this clone: The sample holds other DNA sequences that translate to the same CDR3. V and J are TRBV27 and TRBJ1-5, with D possibly being TRBD1 (5 bases). The CDR3 spans 13 residues. The germline V and J ends were trimmed by 1 base and 5 bases, with 6 bases remaining between them. Per the germline V gene, CDR1 is MNHEY and CDR2 is SMNVEV (reference sequence). CDR3 sequence: CASSLLGDQPQHF. As DNA, the CDR3 is TGTGCCAGCAGTTTATTAGGGGATCAGCCCCAGCATTTT.

J is TRBJ1-2 and V is TRBV9; D perhaps matches TRBD1 (6 bases). CDR1 SGDLS and CDR2 YYNGEE come from the germline V gene. The CDR3 is 17 residues long. Trimming removed 0 bases from V and 2 bases from J, with 17 bases in between. CDR3 loop: CASSVGGNTGLNYGYTF. CDR3 sequence (DNA): TGTGCCAGCAGCGTAGGAGGAAACACAGGGTTAAACTATGGCTACACCTTC. Full variable domain (missing parts from reference TRBV9 and TRBJ1-2): DSGVTQTPKHLITATGQRVTLRCSPRSGDLSVYWYQQSLDQGLQFLIQYYNGEERAKGNILERFSAQQFPDLHSELNLSSLELGDSALYFCASSVGGNTGLNYGYTFGSGTRLTVV.

The chain couples TRBV5-4 to TRBJ2-1, with TRBD2 matching over 12 bases. Germline loops: CDR1 SGHNT, CDR2 YYREEE (reference sequence). The CDR3 runs to 18 residues. V was clipped by 4 bases and J by 0 bases; unmatched bases: 8. CDR3 coding DNA: TGTGCCAGCAGCCCAGGACTAGCGGGGCCTAACTCCTACAATGAGCAGTTCTTC. It encodes CASSPGLAGPNSYNEQFF.

The chain couples TRBV19 to TRBJ1-1; D call uncertain. The CDR3 is 16 residues long. Trimming stripped 3 bases from V and 0 bases from J, with 14 bases between. Germline lookup yields CDR1 LNHDA and CDR2 SQIVND (reference sequence). CDR3 nucleotides: TGTGCCAGTAGTATCTTGGGCATTCCTATGAACACTGAAGCTTTCTTT. This codes for CASSILGIPMNTEAFF. Combining the CDR3 with reference TRBV19 and TRBJ1-1 gives the whole variable domain DGGITQSPKYLFRKEGQNVTLSCEQNLNHDAMYWYRQDPGQGLRLIYYSQIVNDFQKGDIAEGYSVSREKKESFPLTVTSAQKNPTAFYLCASSILGIPMNTEAFFGQGTRLTVV.